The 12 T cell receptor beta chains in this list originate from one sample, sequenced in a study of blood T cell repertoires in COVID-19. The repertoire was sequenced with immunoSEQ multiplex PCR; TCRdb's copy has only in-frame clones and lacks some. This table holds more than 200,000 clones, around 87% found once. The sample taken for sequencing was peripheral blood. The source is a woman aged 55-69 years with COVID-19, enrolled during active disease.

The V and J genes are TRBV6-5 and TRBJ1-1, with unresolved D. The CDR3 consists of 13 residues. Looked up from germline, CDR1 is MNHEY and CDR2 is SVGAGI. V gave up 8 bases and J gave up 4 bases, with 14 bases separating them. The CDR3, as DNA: TGTGCCAGCGGTAGTCCCCCGGGCACTGAAGCTTTCTTT. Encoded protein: CASGSPPGTEAFF.

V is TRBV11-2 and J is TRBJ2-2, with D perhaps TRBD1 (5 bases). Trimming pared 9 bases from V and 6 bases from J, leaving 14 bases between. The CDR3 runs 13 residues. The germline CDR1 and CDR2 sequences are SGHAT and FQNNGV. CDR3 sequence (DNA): TGTGCCAGTGCTCAGGGTAGGGCCGGGGAGCTGTTTTTT. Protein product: CASAQGRAGELFF.

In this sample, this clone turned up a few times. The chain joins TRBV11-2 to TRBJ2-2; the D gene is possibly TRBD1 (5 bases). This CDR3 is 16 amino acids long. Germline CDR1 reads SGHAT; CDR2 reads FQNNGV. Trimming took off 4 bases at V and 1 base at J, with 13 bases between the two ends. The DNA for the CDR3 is TGTGCCAGCAGCTCATTAGGGGCCGGGAACACCGGGGAGCTGTTTTTT. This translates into CASSSLGAGNTGELFF.

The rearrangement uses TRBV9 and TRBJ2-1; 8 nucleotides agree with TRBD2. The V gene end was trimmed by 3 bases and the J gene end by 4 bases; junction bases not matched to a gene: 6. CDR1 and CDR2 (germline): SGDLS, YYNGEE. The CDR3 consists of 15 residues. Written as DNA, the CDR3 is TGTGCCAGCAGCGGAAGGACTAGCTTGTACAATGAGCAGTTCTTC. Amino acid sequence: CASSGRTSLYNEQFF.

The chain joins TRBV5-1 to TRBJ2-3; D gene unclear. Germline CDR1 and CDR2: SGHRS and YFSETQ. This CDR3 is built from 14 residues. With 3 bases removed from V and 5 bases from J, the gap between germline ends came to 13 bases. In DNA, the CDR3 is TGCGCCAGCAGCTGGAAGCCGGGTGGAGATACGCAGTATTTT. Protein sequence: CASSWKPGGDTQYF.

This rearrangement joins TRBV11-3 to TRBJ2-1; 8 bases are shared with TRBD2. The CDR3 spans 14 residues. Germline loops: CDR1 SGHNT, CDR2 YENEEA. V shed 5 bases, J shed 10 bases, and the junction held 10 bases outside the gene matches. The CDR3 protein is CASSLRPGGHEQFF. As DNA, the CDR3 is TGTGCCAGCAGCCTCCGCCCGGGGGGGCACGAGCAGTTCTTC. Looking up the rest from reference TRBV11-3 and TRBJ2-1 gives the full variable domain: EAGVVQSPRYKIIEKKQPVAFWCNPISGHNTLYWYLQNLGQGPELLIRYENEEAVDDSQLPKDRFSAERLKGVDSTLKIQPAELGDSAVYLCASSLRPGGHEQFFGPGTRLTVL.

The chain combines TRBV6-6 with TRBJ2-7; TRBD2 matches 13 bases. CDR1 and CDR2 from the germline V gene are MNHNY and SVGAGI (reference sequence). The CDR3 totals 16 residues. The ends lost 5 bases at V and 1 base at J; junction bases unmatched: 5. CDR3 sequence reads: CASSRGTSGISYEQYF. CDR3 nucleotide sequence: TGTGCCAGCAGTCGAGGGACTAGCGGGATTTCCTACGAGCAGTACTTC.

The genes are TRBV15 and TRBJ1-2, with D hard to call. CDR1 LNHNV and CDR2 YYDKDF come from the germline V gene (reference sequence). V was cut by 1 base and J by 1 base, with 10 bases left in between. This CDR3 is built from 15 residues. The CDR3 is CATSRAAVDNYGYTF. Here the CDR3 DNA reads TGTGCCACCAGCAGAGCGGCGGTGGATAACTATGGCTACACCTTC.

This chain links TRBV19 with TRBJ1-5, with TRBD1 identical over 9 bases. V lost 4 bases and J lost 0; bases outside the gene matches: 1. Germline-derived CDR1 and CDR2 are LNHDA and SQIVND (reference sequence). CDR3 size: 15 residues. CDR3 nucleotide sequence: TGTGCCAGTAGTAGACAGGGGGATAGCAATCAGCCCCAGCATTTT. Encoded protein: CASSRQGDSNQPQHF.

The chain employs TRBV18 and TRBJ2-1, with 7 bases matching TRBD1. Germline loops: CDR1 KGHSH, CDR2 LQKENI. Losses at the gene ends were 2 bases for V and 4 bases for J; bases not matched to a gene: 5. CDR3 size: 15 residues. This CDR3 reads CASSPMTTGYNEQFF. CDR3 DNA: TGTGCCAGCTCACCAATGACGACAGGGTACAATGAGCAGTTCTTC.

In DNA form, the CDR3 reads TGTGCCAGCAGCTTAGCGCCTACAGGGGTCCTCTACAATGAGCAGTTCTTC. Translation: CASSLAPTGVLYNEQFF. The chain joins TRBV11-2 to TRBJ2-1; the match to TRBD1 covers 7 bases. The germline V gene encodes CDR1 SGHAT and CDR2 FQNNGV. The CDR3 spans 17 residues. V was pared by 1 base and J by 3 bases, with 9 bases of the junction left unmatched.

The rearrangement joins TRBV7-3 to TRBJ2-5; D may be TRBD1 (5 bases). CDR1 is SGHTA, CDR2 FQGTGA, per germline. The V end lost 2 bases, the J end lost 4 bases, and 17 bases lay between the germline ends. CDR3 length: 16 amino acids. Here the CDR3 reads CASSLPPTELRETQYF. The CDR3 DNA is TGTGCCAGCAGCTTACCACCGACAGAATTAAGAGAGACCCAGTACTTC. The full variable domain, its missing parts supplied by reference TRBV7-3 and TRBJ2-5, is GAGVSQTPSNKVTEKGKYVELRCDPISGHTALYWYRQSLGQGPEFLIYFQGTGAADDSGLPNDRFFAVRPEGSVSTLKIQRTERGDSAVYLCASSLPPTELRETQYFGPGTRLLVL.